The sequence of this T cell receptor beta chain was determined in a study of cytomegalovirus exposure and HLA in healthy donors. Study results and caveats: Later, TCR association rates were found to vary by HLA locus, highest for DRB1 and lowest for HLA-C. In a later analysis, the majority of CMV-associated beta chains seemingly showed HLA restriction.

Concerning this clone itself: Antigen unknown.

PCR primers comprised 60 Vbeta and 13 Jbeta primers. In the study's own analysis: In a later analysis, around 12 million of 75 million to 90 million unique beta chains occurred in at least two donors. Using immunoSEQ multiplex PCR, the repertoire was profiled, and TCRdb retains in-frame clones only, with some absent. The V and J calls and clone size come from that table; D and trimming were worked out from the DNA. Of about 140,000 clones listed, roughly four fifths are singletons. Germline assignment: CDR1 SGHTA and CDR2 FQGNSA. CDR3 length: 17 amino acids. V was cut by 1 base and J by 6 bases, with 21 bases left in between.

V usage is TRBV7-2 and J usage is TRBJ1-1; a weak D match, TRBD1 (6 bases). The TCR originated in a woman aged 55 to 70 in good health and CMV-seropositive. Sequenced material: PBMCs. The CDR3 coding sequence is TGTGCCAGCAGCTTAGTGCCCCCAGGGGCGAGAGGCGCTGAAGCTTTCTTT. Protein product: CASSLVPPGARGAEAFF. Based on the CDR3 plus reference TRBV7-2 and TRBJ1-1, the full variable domain is GAGVSQSPSNKVTEKGKDVELRCDPISGHTALYWYRQSLGQGLEFLIYFQGNSAPDKSGLPSDRFSAERTGGSVSTLTIQRTQQEDSAVYLCASSLVPPGARGAEAFFGQGTRLTVV.